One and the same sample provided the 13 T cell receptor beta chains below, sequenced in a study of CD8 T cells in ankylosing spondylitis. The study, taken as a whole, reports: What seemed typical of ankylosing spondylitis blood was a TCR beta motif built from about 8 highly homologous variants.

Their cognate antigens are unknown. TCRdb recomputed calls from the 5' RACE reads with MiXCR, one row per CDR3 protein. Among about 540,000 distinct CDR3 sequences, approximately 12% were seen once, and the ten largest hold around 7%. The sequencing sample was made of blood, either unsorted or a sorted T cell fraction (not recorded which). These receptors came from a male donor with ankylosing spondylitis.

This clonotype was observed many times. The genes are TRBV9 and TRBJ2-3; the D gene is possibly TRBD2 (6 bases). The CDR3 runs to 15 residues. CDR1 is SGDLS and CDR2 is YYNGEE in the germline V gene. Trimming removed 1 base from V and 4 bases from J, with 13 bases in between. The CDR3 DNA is TGTGCCAGCAGCGTATCCGGCGGGAACCCAGATACGCAGTATTTT. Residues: CASSVSGGNPDTQYF.

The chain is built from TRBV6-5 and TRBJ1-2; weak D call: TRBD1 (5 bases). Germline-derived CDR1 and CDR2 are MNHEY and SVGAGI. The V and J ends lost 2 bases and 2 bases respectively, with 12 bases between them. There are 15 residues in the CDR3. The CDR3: CASSYGAGVNYGYTF. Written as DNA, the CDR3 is TGTGCCAGCAGTTACGGGGCAGGAGTAAACTATGGCTACACCTTC.

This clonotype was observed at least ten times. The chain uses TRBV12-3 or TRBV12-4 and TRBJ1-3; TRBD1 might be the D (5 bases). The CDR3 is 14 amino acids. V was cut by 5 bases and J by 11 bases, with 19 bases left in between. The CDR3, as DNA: TGTGCCAGCAGTCATGGGACCGGAGGGATACCCATATATTTT. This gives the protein CASSHGTGGIPIYF.

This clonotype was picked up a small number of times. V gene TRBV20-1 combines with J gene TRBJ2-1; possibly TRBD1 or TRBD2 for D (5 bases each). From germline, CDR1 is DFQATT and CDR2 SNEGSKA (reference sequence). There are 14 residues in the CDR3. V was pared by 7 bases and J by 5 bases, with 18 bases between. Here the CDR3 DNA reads TGCAGTGGACTCCGGGACCCCCAAAACAATGAGCAGTTCTTC. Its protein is CSGLRDPQNNEQFF.

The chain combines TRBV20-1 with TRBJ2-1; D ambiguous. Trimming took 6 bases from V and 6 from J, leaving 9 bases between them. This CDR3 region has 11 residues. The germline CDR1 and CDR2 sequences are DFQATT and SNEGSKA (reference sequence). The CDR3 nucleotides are TGCAGTGCCACACTTGTCAATGAGCAGTTCTTC. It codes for CSATLVNEQFF.

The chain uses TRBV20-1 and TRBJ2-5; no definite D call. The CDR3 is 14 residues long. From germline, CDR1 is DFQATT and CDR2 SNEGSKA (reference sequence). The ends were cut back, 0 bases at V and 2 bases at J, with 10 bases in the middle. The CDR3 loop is CSARDWVWQETQYF. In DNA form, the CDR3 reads TGCAGTGCTAGAGATTGGGTGTGGCAAGAGACCCAGTACTTC.

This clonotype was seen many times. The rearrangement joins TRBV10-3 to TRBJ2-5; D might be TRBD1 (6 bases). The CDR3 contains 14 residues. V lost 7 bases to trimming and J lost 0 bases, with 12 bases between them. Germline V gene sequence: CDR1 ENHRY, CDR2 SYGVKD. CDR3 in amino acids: CAITPTGNQETQYF. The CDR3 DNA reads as TGTGCCATCACTCCAACAGGGAACCAAGAGACCCAGTACTTC.

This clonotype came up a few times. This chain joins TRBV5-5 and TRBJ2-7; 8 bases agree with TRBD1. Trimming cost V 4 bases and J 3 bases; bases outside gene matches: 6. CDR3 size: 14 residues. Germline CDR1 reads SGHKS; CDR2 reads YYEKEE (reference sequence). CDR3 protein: CASSPLGTGYEQYV. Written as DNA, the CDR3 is TGTGCCAGCAGCCCCTTAGGGACAGGCTACGAGCAGTACGTC.

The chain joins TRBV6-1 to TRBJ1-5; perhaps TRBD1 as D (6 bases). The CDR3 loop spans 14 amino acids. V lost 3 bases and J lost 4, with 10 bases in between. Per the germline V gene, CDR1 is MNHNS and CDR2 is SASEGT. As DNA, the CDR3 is TGTGCCAGCAGTGACAGGGGATGGAATCAGCCCCAGCATTTT. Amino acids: CASSDRGWNQPQHF.

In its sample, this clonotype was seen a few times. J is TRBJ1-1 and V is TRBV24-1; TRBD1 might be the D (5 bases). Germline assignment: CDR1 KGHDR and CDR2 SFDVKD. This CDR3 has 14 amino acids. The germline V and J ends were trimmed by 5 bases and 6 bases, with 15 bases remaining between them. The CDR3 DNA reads TGTGCCACCAGTGCCCCCGGCAGGGACGCTGAAGCTTTCTTT. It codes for CATSAPGRDAEAFF.

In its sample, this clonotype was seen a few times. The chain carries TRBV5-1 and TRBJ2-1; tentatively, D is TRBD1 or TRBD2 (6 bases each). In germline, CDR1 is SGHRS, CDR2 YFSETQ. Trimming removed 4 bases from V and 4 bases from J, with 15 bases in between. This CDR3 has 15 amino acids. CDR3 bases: TGCGCCAGCAGCCCCTCGGGGGCTGATTACAATGAGCAGTTCTTC. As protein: CASSPSGADYNEQFF.

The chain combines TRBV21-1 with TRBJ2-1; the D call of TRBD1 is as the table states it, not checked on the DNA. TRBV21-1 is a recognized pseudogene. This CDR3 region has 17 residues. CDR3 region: CASSKRWWDRGYNEQFF. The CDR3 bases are TGTGCCAGCAGCAAAAGGTGGTGGGACAGGGGCTACAATGAGCAGTTCTTC.

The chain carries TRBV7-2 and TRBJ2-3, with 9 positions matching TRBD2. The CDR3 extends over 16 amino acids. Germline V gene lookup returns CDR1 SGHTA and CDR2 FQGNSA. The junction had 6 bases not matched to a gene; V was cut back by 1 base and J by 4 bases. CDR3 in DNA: TGTGCCAGCAGCTTAGGACTCCTAGCGGGATCAGATACGCAGTATTTT. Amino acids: CASSLGLLAGSDTQYF.